The next 9 T cell receptor beta chains were all read from a single sample in a study of T-cell reconstitution after alpha-beta-depleted transplantation in children. Library preparation (for TCRbeta) was performed with unique molecular identifiers. TCRdb re-derived calls from the PCR reads in MiXCR, one entry per CDR3 protein. The data show hundreds of thousands of distinct CDR3 sequences, about 30% seen once. The source material was PBMCs from the stem cell graft donor, sampled from the stem cell graft. All receptors come from a human donor who donated a stem cell graft to a child with aplastic anemia.

This sequence joins TRBV27 and TRBJ2-1, with 11 bases fitting TRBD2. Germline CDR1 and CDR2: MNHEY and SMNVEV (reference sequence). The CDR3 length is 15 residues. The V segment lost 1 base and the J segment 12 bases; nucleotides outside the gene matches: 8. CDR3 nucleotide sequence: TGTGCCAGCAGTTTATGGGCTAGCGGGAGGACTTGGCAGTTCTTC. This translates into CASSLWASGRTWQFF.

The genes are TRBV7-2 and TRBJ2-7; 11 bases agree with TRBD2. CDR3 length: 17 residues. The V and J ends lost 5 bases and 1 base, in that order; junction bases with no gene match: 10. The germline gives CDR1 SGHTA, CDR2 FQGNSA. The CDR3 region is CASSLGLAAHRSYEQYF. As DNA, the CDR3 is TGTGCCAGCAGCCTGGGACTAGCGGCTCACCGGTCCTACGAGCAGTACTTC.

There are many counts of this clonotype. The chain couples TRBV29-1 to TRBJ1-2, with D perhaps matching TRBD1 (5 bases). This CDR3 is built from 10 residues. Germline values: CDR1 SQVTM, CDR2 ANQGSEA. Trimming took off 6 bases at V and 7 bases at J, with 9 bases between the two ends. The CDR3 bases are TGCAGCGTGGGGCCCGGTGGCTACACCTTC. Translation gives CSVGPGGYTF.

This clonotype was detected a few times. V gene TRBV7-2 combines with J gene TRBJ2-1; tentatively, D is TRBD1 (5 bases). Trimming stripped 3 bases from V and 6 bases from J, with 9 bases between. Germline V lookup: CDR1 SGHTA, CDR2 FQGNSA. The CDR3 runs to 13 residues. Here the CDR3 DNA reads TGTGCCAGCAGCTTCCGACAGTCCAATGAGCAGTTCTTC. This codes for CASSFRQSNEQFF.

The chain employs TRBV19 and TRBJ2-1; D uncertain. V was clipped by 4 bases and J by 7 bases, with 17 bases between them. Germline V gene lookup returns CDR1 LNHDA and CDR2 SQIVND (reference sequence). This CDR3 spans 15 amino acids. DNA for the CDR3: TGTGCCAGTAGTAGTTTTGGGCGCGCGCGGAATGAGCAGTTCTTC. Protein sequence: CASSSFGRARNEQFF.

The J gene is TRBJ2-5, the V gene TRBV24-1; 7 nucleotides align to TRBD1. The V gene end was trimmed by 0 bases and the J gene end by 4 bases; junction bases not matched to a gene: 1. In germline, CDR1 is KGHDR, CDR2 SFDVKD. The CDR3 is 14 residues long. The CDR3 DNA is TGTGCCACCAGTGATTTGGGGACAGTAGAGACCCAGTACTTC. This gives the protein CATSDLGTVETQYF.

In DNA, the CDR3 is TGTGCCAGCAGCTTTTCCGGGACGGCGAACACTGAAGCTTTCTTT. Translation gives CASSFSGTANTEAFF. The V and J genes are TRBV7-2 and TRBJ1-1, with D tentatively TRBD1 (5 bases). The CDR3 spans 15 residues. The germline V and J ends were trimmed by 3 bases and 1 base, with 12 bases remaining between them. CDR1 is SGHTA, CDR2 FQGNSA, per germline.

V usage is TRBV25-1 and J usage is TRBJ1-1; D remains ambiguous. This CDR3 comprises 14 residues. Germline lookup yields CDR1 MGHDK and CDR2 SYGVNS. Trimming pared 7 bases from V and 2 bases from J, leaving 14 bases between. CDR3 loop: CASKQAPSNTEAFF. The CDR3, as DNA: TGTGCCAGCAAGCAGGCACCGTCCAACACTGAAGCTTTCTTT.

This clonotype was observed many times. This chain uses TRBV6-1 with TRBJ2-1; 14 bases line up with TRBD2. Looked up from germline, CDR1 is MNHNS and CDR2 is SASEGT. The V gene end was trimmed by 4 bases and the J gene end by 7 bases; junction bases not matched to a gene: 12. The CDR3 is 18 amino acids. The CDR3 nucleotides read TGTGCCAGCAGTGTCTTGGGACTAGCGGGAGACTGGTGGAATGAGCAGTTCTTC. As protein: CASSVLGLAGDWWNEQFF.